These 3 T cell receptor beta chains share one sample of origin, sequenced in a study of neurological immune-mediated disorders. TCRdb used MiXCR to reprocess the 5' RACE reads, holding one entry per CDR3 protein. The sample records fewer than 30,000 distinct CDR3 sequences, about 12% being singletons. The sequenced sample consisted of PBMCs. Receptors originate from a woman aged 55 to 70 with HTLV-1-associated myelopathy (HAM/TSP).

This clonotype was picked up many times. This chain's CDR3 is CSARHGSGYGYTF. In nucleotides, the CDR3 is TGCAGTGCTAGACACGGTTCCGGCTATGGCTACACCTTC. The V gene is TRBV20-1, the J gene TRBJ1-2; D call uncertain. CDR1 DFQATT and CDR2 SNEGSKA come from the germline V gene (reference sequence). The CDR3 contains 13 residues. Trimming left V 2 bases short and J 4 bases short, with 11 bases between.

This clonotype was found many times. The rearrangement joins TRBV20-1 to TRBJ2-3; D uncertain. CDR3 size: 13 residues. In germline, CDR1 is DFQATT, CDR2 SNEGSKA (reference sequence). V lost 4 bases and J 2 bases, leaving 10 bases between the germline ends. CDR3 sequence: CSAIGGTTDTQYF. The CDR3 nucleotides are TGCAGTGCTATCGGCGGCACCACAGATACGCAGTATTTT.

This clonotype was observed a handful of times. The rearrangement links TRBV5-1 to TRBJ2-3; weak D call: TRBD2 (6 bases). This CDR3 contains 16 residues. Germline CDR1 is SGHRS and CDR2 is YFSETQ. The V gene lost 6 bases and the J gene lost 2 bases, with 19 bases spanning the gap. CDR3 protein: CASNPTGERSTDTQYF. In DNA, the CDR3 is TGCGCCAGCAACCCGACGGGGGAGCGGTCCACAGATACGCAGTATTTT.